The rows below give T cell receptor beta chains drawn from one sample of a study of long-term antiretroviral therapy in people with HIV. The table came from immunoSEQ multiplex PCR; TCRdb's copy has only in-frame clones and leaves some out. This table holds almost 30,000 clones, roughly 92% found once. This specimen was unsorted PBMCs, taken around 6.5 years after starting antiretroviral therapy. All receptors derive from a middle-aged woman with HIV. CDR3s include the opening cysteine and the closing phenylalanine or tryptophan. The D gene is left open where the match is weak. Not every row has a clone size; where given, it reads once, few, many or a size class.

CDR3nt: TGTGCCATCAGTGGTCGGAGAGACAGGGGCCCCGGGGAGCTGTTTTTT; CDR3aa: CAISGRRDRGPGELFF; v_gene: TRBV10-3; abundance: NA; j_gene: TRBJ2-2; d_gene: TRBD1
CDR3nt: TGTGCCAGCAGCTTAGGCGGGGCGACGTTCAATGAGCAGTTCTTC; CDR3aa: CASSLGGATFNEQFF; v_gene: TRBV5-4; abundance: once; j_gene: TRBJ2-1; d_gene: NA
CDR3nt: TGTGCCAGCAGCTTGTTATCTCACACAGATACGCAGTATTTT; CDR3aa: CASSLLSHTDTQYF; v_gene: TRBV11-2; abundance: NA; j_gene: TRBJ2-3; d_gene: NA
CDR3nt: TGCGCCAGCAGCCCAATTTCGACAGGGGGCGAGATGAACACTGAAGCTTTCTTT; CDR3aa: CASSPISTGGEMNTEAFF; v_gene: TRBV4-3; abundance: NA; j_gene: TRBJ1-1; d_gene: TRBD1
CDR3nt: TGTGCCAGCAGCTTTTCCGGGACAGGGCTCGCCACAGATACGCAGTATTTT; CDR3aa: CASSFSGTGLATDTQYF; v_gene: TRBV7-3; abundance: NA; j_gene: TRBJ2-3; d_gene: TRBD1
CDR3nt: TGTGCCAGTAGCCCGGGACAGGGATTCAGTACTGAAGCTTTCTTT; CDR3aa: CASSPGQGFSTEAFF; v_gene: TRBV19; abundance: medium-sized; j_gene: TRBJ1-1; d_gene: TRBD1
CDR3nt: TGTGCCAGCAGTCTCCGGGACAGGAGAGGTGAAAAACTGTTTTTT; CDR3aa: CASSLRDRRGEKLFF; v_gene: TRBV6-5; abundance: NA; j_gene: TRBJ1-4; d_gene: TRBD1
CDR3nt: TGTGCCACCAGCAGGTCGGGGGGAGACACTGAAGCTTTCTTT; CDR3aa: CATSRSGGDTEAFF; v_gene: TRBV15; abundance: NA; j_gene: TRBJ1-1; d_gene: NA
CDR3nt: TGTGCCAGCAGCGTAGGACAGGGGCCTAACTATGGCTACACCTTC; CDR3aa: CASSVGQGPNYGYTF; v_gene: TRBV9; abundance: NA; j_gene: TRBJ1-2; d_gene: TRBD1
CDR3nt: TGTGCCAGCAGCGAGACAGGGAGGTACACCTTC; CDR3aa: CASSETGRYTF; v_gene: TRBV5-4; abundance: few; j_gene: TRBJ1-2; d_gene: TRBD1
CDR3nt: TGTGCCAGTAGACGGACAGGGCGGAACACTGAAGCTTTCTTT; CDR3aa: CASRRTGRNTEAFF; v_gene: TRBV19; abundance: NA; j_gene: TRBJ1-1; d_gene: TRBD1
CDR3nt: TGTGCCAGCAGCGGGAGCGGTTACACAGATACGCAGTATTTT; CDR3aa: CASSGSGYTDTQYF; v_gene: TRBV7-2; abundance: NA; j_gene: TRBJ2-3; d_gene: NA
CDR3nt: TGTGCCTGGAGTCGACAGGCCCAGCCCCAGCATTTT; CDR3aa: CAWSRQAQPQHF; v_gene: TRBV30; abundance: NA; j_gene: TRBJ1-5; d_gene: NA
CDR3nt: TGTGCCAGCAGTCCCAGGGGGCTATTCACATATGATAATTCACCCCTCCACTTT; CDR3aa: CASSPRGLFTYDNSPLHF; v_gene: TRBV7-2; abundance: NA; j_gene: TRBJ1-6; d_gene: TRBD1
CDR3nt: TGTGCCGTAGGGGGTCAATCCAATGAGCAGTTCTTC; CDR3aa: CAVGGQSNEQFF; v_gene: TRBV10-3; abundance: NA; j_gene: TRBJ2-1; d_gene: NA
CDR3nt: TGTGCCAGCAGCGAGGGACTAGCGGGGGCTAGCACAGATACGCAGTATTTT; CDR3aa: CASSEGLAGASTDTQYF; v_gene: TRBV9; abundance: NA; j_gene: TRBJ2-3; d_gene: TRBD2
CDR3nt: TGTGCCAGCAGTAGCATAGACAACCTTGAAGCTTTCTTT; CDR3aa: CASSSIDNLEAFF; v_gene: TRBV27; abundance: once; j_gene: TRBJ1-1; d_gene: NA
CDR3nt: TGTGCCAGCAGTTACTCGTTCCGGAAGAGGGTGGGTGGCTACACCTTC; CDR3aa: CASSYSFRKRVGGYTF; v_gene: TRBV6-5; abundance: once; j_gene: TRBJ1-2; d_gene: NA
CDR3nt: TGCGCCAGCAGCTTGGAAGGGGGTCGCTCCTACAATGAGCAGTTCTTC; CDR3aa: CASSLEGGRSYNEQFF; v_gene: TRBV5-1; abundance: once; j_gene: TRBJ2-1; d_gene: NA
CDR3nt: TGTGCCAGCAGCTTGTCGGGGGTCAATCAGCCCCAGCATTTT; CDR3aa: CASSLSGVNQPQHF; v_gene: TRBV7-9; abundance: once; j_gene: TRBJ1-5; d_gene: NA
CDR3nt: TGTGCCAGCAGAAGGTCGGCTAGCGGGGCCCAAGAGACCCAGTACTTC; CDR3aa: CASRRSASGAQETQYF; v_gene: TRBV7-9; abundance: NA; j_gene: TRBJ2-5; d_gene: TRBD2
CDR3nt: TGTGCCAGCAGTTTAGCCCGGACAGGGGCTGATCAGCCCCAGCATTTT; CDR3aa: CASSLARTGADQPQHF; v_gene: TRBV27; abundance: NA; j_gene: TRBJ1-5; d_gene: TRBD1